The text below deals with one TCR beta chain. TCRdb's table, derived via immunoSEQ multiplex PCR, lists solely in-frame clones and lacks some. The top ten hold less than 30% of the sample, which has about 38,000 clones, roughly 89% seen once. The data derive from a study of blood T cell repertoires in COVID-19. The CDR3 length is 16 residues. V dropped 0 bases and J dropped 3; count of bases not matched to a gene: 6. CDR1 is SGHRS, CDR2 YFSETQ, per germline. The sequencing input was peripheral blood. The chain combines TRBV5-1 with TRBJ2-7, with TRBD1 matching over 10 bases. This TCR derives from a man aged 55 to 70 with active or convalescent COVID-19. The CDR3 here is CASSLGQGAPYYEQYF. The CDR3 DNA reads TGCGCCAGCAGCTTGGGACAGGGGGCTCCTTACTACGAGCAGTACTTC.